Shown below are 14 T cell receptor beta chains from a single sample sequenced in a study of T cells in Graves' hyperthyroidism and ophthalmopathy. TCR beta CDR3 regions were amplified from RNA. HTBI primers were used for first-round RT-PCR of the TCR CDR3. TCRdb analysed the multiplex PCR reads with MiXCR anew, one entry per CDR3 protein. This sample yields hundreds of thousands of distinct CDR3 sequences, of which around 13% are seen a single time; 9.5% to 13% belongs to the top ten. Sequences were obtained from blood. These receptors originate from a woman between 18 and 29 years old with Graves' hyperthyroidism.

About this clonotype: A read error may be the cause here, since a much bigger clone is one base away. The chain employs TRBV5-1 and TRBJ1-1; 8 bases are shared with TRBD1. The CDR3 totals 14 residues. Germline-derived CDR1 and CDR2 are SGHRS and YFSETQ. CDR3 amino acids: CASGLGTGLIEAFF. In DNA form, the CDR3 reads TGCGCCAGCGGCTTGGGGACAGGCCTGATTGAAGCTTTCTTT.

This clonotype was counted at least ten times. The chain has TRBV11-3 and TRBJ1-1; D might be TRBD1 (6 bases). The ends were cut back, 5 bases at V and 0 bases at J, with 13 bases in the middle. This CDR3 contains 15 residues. Germline V CDR1 and CDR2: SGHNT, YENEEA. The CDR3 DNA sequence: TGTGCCAGCAGCCCGAGGACAGTAATGAACACTGAAGCTTTCTTT. This gives the protein CASSPRTVMNTEAFF.

This clonotype has a count of ten or more. This sequence joins TRBV12-3 or TRBV12-4 and TRBJ2-3; 9 bases match TRBD2. The CDR3 is 14 amino acids. V shed 5 bases, J shed 5 bases, and the junction held 5 bases outside the gene matches. CDR3 DNA: TGTGCCAGCAGTCCGGGACTAGCAATAGATACGCAGTATTTT. It yields the protein CASSPGLAIDTQYF.

This clonotype has a count of ten or more. The chain carries TRBV11-2 and TRBJ1-1; 7 bases fit TRBD1. With V trimmed by 5 bases and J by 11 bases, 23 bases remained unmatched. In germline, CDR1 is SGHAT, CDR2 FQNNGV. The CDR3 spans 17 residues. CDR3 nucleotide sequence: TGTGCCAGCAGCCGGAAGACTCCCGACAGGGACCAAGTCACGGCTTTCTTT. This sequence encodes CASSRKTPDRDQVTAFF.

This clonotype was counted ten times or more. This chain links TRBV11-2 with TRBJ2-7; D is uncertain. Germline loops: CDR1 SGHAT, CDR2 FQNNGV. The V end was cut by 1 base, the J end by 2 bases, with 9 bases between. This CDR3 contains 14 residues. CDR3 sequence (DNA): TGTGCCAGCAGCTTAGGGGTCGGAGCCTACGAGCAGTACTTC. Amino acids: CASSLGVGAYEQYF. The whole variable domain, remainder taken from reference TRBV11-2 and TRBJ2-7, is EAGVAQSPRYKIIEKRQSVAFWCNPISGHATLYWYQQILGQGPKLLIQFQNNGVVDDSQLPKDRFSAERLKGVDSTLKIQPAKLEDSAVYLCASSLGVGAYEQYFGPGTRLTVT.

This clonotype was counted many times. J is TRBJ1-5 and V is TRBV16; 11 positions agree with TRBD1. This CDR3 spans 16 amino acids. After removal of 2 bases from V and 5 bases from J, the junction contained 5 bases not matched to a gene. The germline CDR1 and CDR2 sequences are KGHSY and FQNENV. The CDR3 protein is CASSQAGTGGDQPQHF. The CDR3, as DNA: TGTGCCAGCAGCCAAGCCGGGACAGGGGGAGATCAGCCCCAGCATTTT.

J is TRBJ2-3 and V is TRBV3-1; TRBD2 agrees at 8 bases. CDR1 LGHDT and CDR2 YNNKEL come from the germline V gene (reference sequence). This CDR3 has 17 amino acids. V was pared by 4 bases and J by 3 bases, with 12 bases of the junction left unmatched. The CDR3 is CASSRGPQREKTDTQYF. DNA for the CDR3: TGTGCCAGCAGCCGTGGCCCGCAGCGGGAGAAGACAGATACGCAGTATTTT.

This clonotype was found a few times. The chain joins TRBV7-9 to TRBJ2-7; TRBD1 aligns across 11 bases. Germline-derived CDR1 and CDR2 are SEHNR and FQNEAQ (reference sequence). The V and J ends lost 1 base and 5 bases, in that order; junction bases with no gene match: 7. This CDR3 region has 16 residues. CDR3 amino acids: CASSLGRTGGINEQYF. The CDR3 DNA reads as TGTGCCAGCAGCTTAGGCCGGACAGGGGGCATTAACGAGCAGTACTTC.

The chain has TRBV30 and TRBJ1-5, with D possibly being TRBD1 (6 bases). V gave up 4 bases and J gave up 3 bases, with 10 bases separating them. The CDR3 covers 13 residues. Germline lookup yields CDR1 GTSNPN and CDR2 SVGIG (reference sequence). The CDR3 sequence: CAWKGGVNQPQHF. In DNA form, the CDR3 reads TGTGCCTGGAAAGGGGGGGTCAATCAGCCCCAGCATTTT.

As concerns this clonotype: A read error may explain this, as a much larger clone is one base away. V gene TRBV12-3 or TRBV12-4 combines with J gene TRBJ1-2, with 10 bases lining up with TRBD1. The trim removed 2 bases at V and 4 bases at J, leaving 1 base unmatched. The CDR3 has 14 amino acids. CDR3 coding DNA: TGTGCCAGCAGTTTACGGACAGGGGGCTATGGCTACACCTTC. This codes for CASSLRTGGYGYTF.

The rearrangement links TRBV7-9 to TRBJ2-7; 8 positions match TRBD2. This CDR3 comprises 15 residues. Germline trimming cut 5 bases from V and 0 bases from J; bases unmatched to any gene: 6. Germline V gives CDR1 SEHNR, CDR2 FQNEAQ (reference sequence). CDR3: CASSRGSGSSYEQYF. In DNA form, the CDR3 reads TGTGCCAGCAGCAGAGGGAGCGGGAGCTCCTACGAGCAGTACTTC.

This clonotype was seen more than once but under ten times. The chain employs TRBV29-1 and TRBJ2-1; D is unresolved. Germline V gene lookup returns CDR1 SQVTM and CDR2 ANQGSEA. V was cut by 3 bases and J by 5 bases, with 11 bases left in between. The CDR3 runs 13 residues. Here the CDR3 DNA reads TGCAGCGTTGATATGAATGGAAACAATGAGCAGTTCTTC. As protein: CSVDMNGNNEQFF.

The CDR3, as DNA: TGCGCCAGTATGACTAGCAACACCGGGGAGCTGTTTTTT. Amino acids: CASMTSNTGELFF. The chain recombines TRBV5-1 with TRBJ2-2; 7 nucleotides match TRBD2. J gave up 2 bases and V 8 bases, and 3 bases lay outside the gene matches. CDR3 size: 13 residues. Germline values: CDR1 SGHRS, CDR2 YFSETQ.

This clonotype was detected ten times or more. V is TRBV30 and J is TRBJ1-1; weak D call: TRBD1 (5 bases). The CDR3 runs 13 residues. The V gene's germline CDR1 is GTSNPN and CDR2 SVGIG (reference sequence). The germline V and J ends were trimmed by 5 bases and 10 bases, with 20 bases remaining between them. The CDR3 here is CAWGRAARLGAFF. For the CDR3, the DNA is TGTGCCTGGGGCAGGGCGGCAAGGCTGGGAGCTTTCTTT.